The T cell receptor beta chain described here comes from a study of cytomegalovirus exposure and HLA in healthy donors. Study-level results: Rare TCR sequences dominated, though some public TCRs recurred in many donors. Indistinguishability led to the exclusion of some V segments, TRBV6-2 and TRBV6-3 included.

The PCR had 60 Vbeta and 13 Jbeta primers. Clones were sequenced by immunoSEQ multiplex PCR, and TCRdb holds only the in-frame ones, with some missing. The sample yields roughly 120,000 clones, about 80% seen once. This CDR3 has 17 amino acids. Germline loops: CDR1 SGHNT, CDR2 YYREEE (reference sequence). V was pared by 0 bases and J by 7 bases, with 11 bases of the junction left unmatched. Remarks on this clone: Antigen unknown.

The TCR originated in a woman aged 55-70 years in good health and CMV-seropositive. This chain connects TRBV5-4 to TRBJ2-1; 9 nucleotides line up with TRBD2. The sequenced sample consisted of PBMCs. For the CDR3, the DNA is TGTGCCAGCAGCTTGGAAGGGGCGGGAGGGCCCTCGAATGAGCAGTTCTTC. Translated, it gives CASSLEGAGGPSNEQFF.